This passage covers 15 T cell receptor beta chains from one sample sequenced in a study of blood T cell repertoires in COVID-19. TCRdb's copy holds only in-frame clones and misses some; the assay was immunoSEQ multiplex PCR. The sample holds more than 250,000 clones, approximately 87% seen once. Specimen: peripheral blood. The receptors stem from a man between 60 and 75 years old who had recovered from COVID-19.

This clone has a single count. The V call is TRBV2, the J call TRBJ2-3; 11 nucleotides line up with TRBD2. With V trimmed by 6 bases and J by 4 bases, 15 bases remained unmatched. Germline-derived CDR1 and CDR2 are SNHLY and FYNNEI. The CDR3 runs 18 residues. CDR3 DNA: TGTGCCAGCAGCCTGACTAGCGGGGCTATAACGATGTCAGATACGCAGTATTTT. Protein product: CASSLTSGAITMSDTQYF. Drawing the rest from reference TRBV2 and TRBJ2-3, the complete variable domain is EPEVTQTPSHQVTQMGQEVILRCVPISNHLYFYWYRQILGQKVEFLVSFYNNEISEKSEIFDDQFSVERPDGSNFTLKIRSTKLEDSAMYFCASSLTSGAITMSDTQYFGPGTRLTVL.

The chain carries TRBV27 and TRBJ2-7, with 10 nucleotides matching TRBD2. Per the germline V gene, CDR1 is MNHEY and CDR2 is SMNVEV (reference sequence). The CDR3 totals 18 residues. V trimming: 3 bases; J trimming: 2 bases; junction bases outside the gene matches: 13. The CDR3 nucleotides are TGTGCCAGCAGTTTTACACGGCTAGCGGGAGATGCCGCCTACGAGCAGTACTTC. Its protein is CASSFTRLAGDAAYEQYF.

The V call is TRBV6-1, the J call TRBJ1-1, with D hard to call. V lost 2 bases to trimming and J lost 0 bases, with 7 bases between them. Germline assignment: CDR1 MNHNS and CDR2 SASEGT. This CDR3 is 14 amino acids long. The chain's CDR3 is CASSEQELNTEAFF. The CDR3, as DNA: TGTGCCAGCAGTGAACAGGAACTGAACACTGAAGCTTTCTTT.

This clone was detected only once. The chain uses TRBV12-2 and TRBJ1-1. TRBV12-2 is assigned pseudogene status. This CDR3 comprises 15 residues. The DNA of the CDR3 is TGTGCAAGTCGCCCGGGGTTCGCGAAGAACACTGAAGCTTTCTTT. Its protein is CASRPGFAKNTEAFF.

Only one count was recorded for this clone. V usage is TRBV5-6 and J usage is TRBJ2-1; the D gene is possibly TRBD2 (5 bases). In germline, CDR1 is SGHDT, CDR2 YYEEEE. The CDR3 is 17 amino acids. V was shortened by 1 base and J by 1 base, with 15 bases between the two germline ends. The CDR3 loop is CASSLLRARRSYNEQFF. CDR3 nucleotide sequence: TGTGCCAGCAGCTTGCTAAGGGCGAGGAGGTCCTACAATGAGCAGTTCTTC.

This chain connects TRBV10-1 to TRBJ2-5; 10 bases align to TRBD2. The CDR3 consists of 13 residues. J lost 5 bases, V lost 11 bases, and 8 bases had no gene match. Germline CDR1 and CDR2: WNHNN and SYGVQD (reference sequence). CDR3 sequence: CASSPSGSETQYF. CDR3 nucleotide sequence: TGCGCCTCAAGCCCTAGCGGGAGCGAGACCCAGTACTTC.

The chain is built from TRBV5-1 and TRBJ1-1, with 8 bases that match TRBD1. This CDR3 is 18 amino acids long. The J segment lost 4 bases and the V segment lost 0 bases, leaving 14 bases of the junction unmatched. Per germline, CDR1 SGHRS and CDR2 YFSETQ. CDR3 coding DNA: TGCGCCAGCAGCTTGGCCCACCGGACAGGGTGGTTGGGCACTGAAGCTTTCTTT. Protein: CASSLAHRTGWLGTEAFF.

A word on this clone: At the DNA level, this CDR3 is encoded by other sequences in the same sample as well. The chain recombines TRBV5-6 with TRBJ1-6, with TRBD1 identical over 8 bases. The germline V gene has CDR1 SGHDT and CDR2 YYEEEE. V gave up 1 base and J gave up 6 bases; unmatched junction bases: 6. The CDR3 covers 16 residues. DNA for the CDR3: TGTGCCAGCAGCTTGTCTGGACAGGGTTTTAATTCACCCCTCCACTTT. This codes for CASSLSGQGFNSPLHF.

The chain carries TRBV7-6 and TRBJ1-4, with D perhaps TRBD1 (6 bases). Germline V CDR1 and CDR2: SGHVS, FNYEAQ. The CDR3 runs 16 residues. The V end lost 1 base, the J end lost 3 bases, and 12 bases lay between the germline ends. In nucleotides, the CDR3 is TGTGCCAGCAGCTTAGGGGCGGGGGCAGCTAATGAAAAACTGTTTTTT. Protein product: CASSLGAGAANEKLFF.

The V and J genes are TRBV20-1 and TRBJ2-1; D is uncertain. This CDR3 is 11 amino acids long. Trimming removed 3 bases from V and 6 bases from J, with 6 bases in between. Per germline, CDR1 DFQATT and CDR2 SNEGSKA (reference sequence). DNA for the CDR3: TGCAGTGCTAGTGTCCGCAATGAGCAGTTCTTC. The encoded protein is CSASVRNEQFF.

This clone has just a few counts. This sequence joins TRBV5-4 and TRBJ1-2, with D perhaps TRBD1 (5 bases). CDR1 is SGHNT and CDR2 is YYREEE in the germline V gene (reference sequence). The CDR3 runs 14 residues. The V end was cut by 3 bases, the J end by 4 bases, with 13 bases between. The chain's CDR3 is CASSSQGFSYGYTF. CDR3 nucleotide sequence: TGTGCCAGCAGCTCGCAGGGTTTTAGCTATGGCTACACCTTC.

The chain is built from TRBV25-1 and TRBJ1-1; TRBD1 might be the D (6 bases). V gave up 4 bases and J gave up 7 bases, with 16 bases separating them. This CDR3 is 14 amino acids long. From germline, CDR1 is MGHDK and CDR2 SYGVNS. This chain's CDR3 is CASSGIGQYREAFF. CDR3 in DNA: TGTGCCAGCAGTGGTATCGGACAGTACCGTGAAGCTTTCTTT.

The chain combines TRBV18 with TRBJ2-7; 9 positions agree with TRBD2. Germline trimming cut 2 bases from V and 4 bases from J; bases unmatched to any gene: 3. The CDR3 runs to 14 residues. Looked up from germline, CDR1 is KGHSH and CDR2 is LQKENI. The CDR3 region has the DNA TGTGCCAGCTCACCAGGGCGGGAGGGATACGAGCAGTACTTC. As protein: CASSPGREGYEQYF.

DNA of the CDR3: TGTGCCAGCAGCTATTGGGGGGTCTCCTACGAGCAGTACTTC. Translating it yields CASSYWGVSYEQYF. This rearrangement joins TRBV7-2 to TRBJ2-7, with a tentative D call TRBD2 (6 bases). The CDR3 totals 14 residues. The ends were cut back, 4 bases at V and 0 bases at J, with 10 bases in the middle. Per germline, CDR1 SGHTA and CDR2 FQGNSA.

This clone has more than one count but fewer than ten. The V call is TRBV30, the J call TRBJ2-7; no reliable D call. Germline-derived CDR1 and CDR2 are GTSNPN and SVGIG (reference sequence). The CDR3 sequence is 12 residues long. V was shortened by 1 base and J by 7 bases, with 11 bases between the two germline ends. The CDR3 is CAWSGAQREQYF. DNA for the CDR3: TGTGCCTGGAGTGGGGCACAGAGAGAGCAGTACTTC.